A single sample gave rise to the 7 T cell receptor beta chains below, sequenced in a study of OX40 agonist ivuxolimab in advanced cancers. Sequenced by immunoSEQ multiplex PCR; TCRdb stores in-frame clones only, minus some. The table shows some 64,000 clones, with approximately 90% occurring only once. The sample consisted of CD4+ or CD8+ T cells sorted from blood, taken in a trial of the OX40 agonist ivuxolimab. Receptors were obtained from an adult with an advanced solid tumor such as melanoma, head and neck, liver or kidney cancer.

The gene calls are TRBV2 and TRBJ2-5; D perhaps matches TRBD1 (6 bases). This CDR3 is 14 amino acids long. Germline V gene data show CDR1 as SNHLY and CDR2 as FYNNEI. V was trimmed by 6 bases and J by 2 bases, leaving 13 bases between them. CDR3 DNA sequence: TGTGCCAGCAGGCCCTCCGGACAGCAAGAGACCCAGTACTTC. Protein product: CASRPSGQQETQYF. The complete variable domain, with remaining parts taken from reference TRBV2 and TRBJ2-5, reads EPEVTQTPSHQVTQMGQEVILRCVPISNHLYFYWYRQILGQKVEFLVSFYNNEISEKSEIFDDQFSVERPDGSNFTLKIRSTKLEDSAMYFCASRPSGQQETQYFGPGTRLLVL.

The chain is built from TRBV18 and TRBJ1-2, with D possibly matching TRBD1 (5 bases). V lost 5 bases to trimming and J lost 7 bases, with 17 bases between them. This CDR3 region has 14 residues. Germline values: CDR1 KGHSH, CDR2 LQKENI. The CDR3 loop is CASSSRDFAFGYTF. CDR3 sequence (DNA): TGTGCCAGCTCATCACGGGACTTCGCCTTTGGCTACACCTTC.

Here the CDR3 DNA reads TGTGCCAGCAGCTTTTCTGACGACAATGAGCAGTTCTTC. Translation: CASSFSDDNEQFF. The chain recombines TRBV11-3 with TRBJ2-1; D is unclear. Trimming took 3 bases from V and 5 from J, leaving 8 bases between them. Germline assignment: CDR1 SGHNT and CDR2 YENEEA. The CDR3 runs 13 residues.

The chain uses TRBV2 and TRBJ2-7; D is undetermined. V lost 6 bases, J lost 6 bases, and 12 bases lay in between. The CDR3 is 12 amino acids. CDR1 SNHLY and CDR2 FYNNEI come from the germline V gene. The CDR3 sequence: CASSPLNIEQYF. In DNA, the CDR3 is TGTGCCAGCAGCCCCCTGAACATCGAGCAGTACTTC.

The chain couples TRBV9 to TRBJ2-7; D call uncertain. Germline-derived CDR1 and CDR2 are SGDLS and YYNGEE. CDR3 length: 13 residues. V lost 0 bases and J 9 bases, leaving 13 bases between the germline ends. For the CDR3, the DNA is TGTGCCAGCAGCGTAGGTACGGCCAAGCCGCAGTACTTC. Residues: CASSVGTAKPQYF.

The J gene is TRBJ2-7, the V gene TRBV28; maybe TRBD1 (5 bases). Trimming took 5 bases from V and 4 from J, leaving 9 bases between them. The CDR3 covers 12 residues. Germline lookup yields CDR1 MDHEN and CDR2 SYDVKM. CDR3 sequence (DNA): TGTGCCAGCAGTCTAGGACAATACGAGCAGTACTTC. Amino acid sequence: CASSLGQYEQYF.

J is TRBJ1-3 and V is TRBV6-1; D unresolved. Trimming removed 10 bases at V and 0 bases at J, with 4 bases between. The CDR3 is 11 amino acids. The germline CDR1 and CDR2 sequences are MNHNS and SASEGT. CDR3 DNA sequence: TGTGCCATCAGCTCTGGAAACACCATATATTTT. It specifies CAISSGNTIYF.